What follows are 7 T cell receptor beta chains derived from one specimen sequenced in a study of blood T cell repertoires in COVID-19. The method was immunoSEQ multiplex PCR; TCRdb's version includes in-frame clones alone and lacks a portion of them. The sample lists 110,000 to 150,000 clones, 84% occurring once. Sequenced input: peripheral blood. The receptors originated from a human donor in a cohort sampled during active COVID-19.

This chain links TRBV5-1 with TRBJ1-5, with 7 bases aligning to TRBD1. The CDR3 is 15 amino acids. Germline CDR1 and CDR2: SGHRS and YFSETQ. V was pared by 3 bases and J by 6 bases, with 9 bases of the junction left unmatched. The CDR3 DNA is TGCGCCAGCAGCTCATCGGACAGACAGGGTCAGCCCCAGCATTTT. Its translation is CASSSSDRQGQPQHF.

The chain uses TRBV6-2 or TRBV6-3 and TRBJ2-7, with a weak D call TRBD2 (5 bases). CDR1 and CDR2 (germline): MNHEY, SVGEGT. V was shortened by 1 base and J by 3 bases, with 10 bases between the two germline ends. There are 14 residues in the CDR3. The CDR3 region is CASSYLARHYEQYF. The CDR3 bases are TGTGCCAGCAGTTACTTAGCGAGACACTACGAGCAGTACTTC.

The CDR3 coding sequence is TGCAGTGCTAGTCCAGGGGGCGCAGGGGCCAATGGCTACACCTTC. Encoded protein: CSASPGGAGANGYTF. The chain couples TRBV20-1 to TRBJ1-2; 8 nucleotides agree with TRBD1. Germline CDR1 DFQATT, CDR2 SNEGSKA (reference sequence). V lost 3 bases and J lost 6; bases outside the gene matches: 12. The CDR3 covers 15 residues.

This chain connects TRBV7-3 to TRBJ2-3; possibly TRBD1 for D (6 bases). CDR1 is SGHTA, CDR2 FQGTGA, per germline. The length of the CDR3 is 15 residues. V dropped 0 bases and J dropped 4 bases, with 11 bases sitting between them. CDR3 nucleotide sequence: TGTGCCAGCAGCTTAACGGGGGCTAAGTCAGATACGCAGTATTTT. Its translation is CASSLTGAKSDTQYF.

This sequence joins TRBV6-6 and TRBJ1-2; 9 bases are shared with TRBD1. Per the germline V gene, CDR1 is MNHNY and CDR2 is SVGAGI (reference sequence). J was trimmed by 6 bases and V by 3 bases; bases with no gene match: 8. This CDR3 has 15 residues. The DNA for the CDR3 is TGTGCCAGCAGTTATGGCCGACAGGGGGGGCATGGCTACACCTTC. As protein: CASSYGRQGGHGYTF.

This chain uses TRBV19 with TRBJ2-5; tentatively, D is TRBD2 (5 bases). Germline V gives CDR1 LNHDA, CDR2 SQIVND (reference sequence). This CDR3 region has 16 residues. Trimming cost V 4 bases and J 2 bases, with 17 bases left between them. The CDR3 region is CASSRYGESGQETQYF. The DNA for the CDR3 is TGTGCCAGTAGTAGATACGGGGAATCTGGACAAGAGACCCAGTACTTC.

The chain uses TRBV29-1 and TRBJ2-5, with a possible D match to TRBD2 (5 bases). CDR1 and CDR2 (germline): SQVTM, ANQGSEA. V was cut by 7 bases and J by 5 bases, with 14 bases left in between. This CDR3 spans 12 amino acids. CDR3 coding DNA: TGCAGCGCTCGAAAGGGAGCGGAGACCCAGTACTTC. Encoded protein: CSARKGAETQYF.